These 25 T cell receptor beta chains were sequenced from one sample in a study of cytomegalovirus exposure and HLA in healthy donors. The PCR used 60 Vbeta and 13 Jbeta primers. Data came from immunoSEQ multiplex PCR; TCRdb stores just in-frame clones and leaves some out. Altogether about 140,000 clones are present, around 82% being singletons, with the ten largest covering about 2.2%. The source material was PBMCs. The receptors shown here come from a man between 50 and 59 years old in good health and CMV-seronegative.

This clone was seen only a few times. This chain links TRBV28 with TRBJ1-1; tentative D call: TRBD1 (6 bases). The V end lost 7 bases, the J end lost 0 bases, and 9 bases lay between the germline ends. Germline V gene data show CDR1 as MDHEN and CDR2 as SYDVKM. The CDR3 has 13 residues. The DNA of the CDR3 is TGTGCCAGCAAGGGGGTTATGAACACTGAAGCTTTCTTT. It translates to CASKGVMNTEAFF.

V and J are TRBV5-4 and TRBJ2-7, with 7 nucleotides matching TRBD1. Germline CDR1 is SGHNT and CDR2 is YYREEE (reference sequence). CDR3 length: 13 residues. The V gene end was trimmed by 3 bases and the J gene end by 2 bases; junction bases not matched to a gene: 2. The CDR3 is CASSWDSAYEQYF. CDR3 sequence (DNA): TGTGCCAGCAGCTGGGACAGTGCCTACGAGCAGTACTTC.

The rearrangement links TRBV6-1 to TRBJ1-2, with D unclear. This CDR3 has 13 residues. V was clipped by 1 base and J by 2 bases, with 5 bases between them. Germline assignment: CDR1 MNHNS and CDR2 SASEGT. CDR3 in amino acids: CASSEDRNYGYTF. In nucleotides, the CDR3 is TGTGCCAGCAGTGAAGACAGAAACTATGGCTACACCTTC.

The V and J genes are TRBV9 and TRBJ1-4, with TRBD1 matching 7 bases. With 3 bases clipped from V and 5 bases from J, the junction kept 13 bases outside the gene matches. The germline CDR1 and CDR2 sequences are SGDLS and YYNGEE. This CDR3 is 17 amino acids long. The CDR3 region is CASSATGTDFINEKLFF. The CDR3 DNA sequence: TGTGCCAGCAGCGCGACCGGGACAGACTTCATCAATGAAAAACTGTTTTTT.

The chain couples TRBV27 to TRBJ2-1; a weak D match, TRBD2 (6 bases). Trimming removed 6 bases at V and 3 bases at J, with 15 bases between. Germline values: CDR1 MNHEY, CDR2 SMNVEV (reference sequence). The CDR3 contains 15 residues. The CDR3 DNA reads as TGTGCCAGCAGCGTGATAGCGGTCGACTACAATGAGCAGTTCTTC. It encodes CASSVIAVDYNEQFF.

Concerning this clone itself: Here the CDR3 omits its conserved ending phenylalanine or tryptophan, so a read error is the likely source. The rearrangement uses TRBV14 and TRBJ1-1, with TRBD1 matching 7 bases. Germline CDR1 is SGHDN and CDR2 is FVKESK. Trimming cost V 5 bases and J 8 bases; bases outside gene matches: 14. This CDR3 spans 15 amino acids. This CDR3 is CASSFLGTVVTEAFL. The DNA for the CDR3 is TGTGCCAGCAGCTTCTTAGGGACAGTAGTTACCGAAGCTTTCCTT.

This rearrangement joins TRBV12-5 to TRBJ2-5; TRBD2 matches 13 bases. The CDR3 covers 18 residues. Trimming cost V 3 bases and J 5 bases; bases outside gene matches: 12. Germline lookup yields CDR1 LGHNT and CDR2 FRNRAP. The CDR3 sequence: CASGFDQGLAGVGETQYF. CDR3 DNA sequence: TGTGCTAGTGGTTTCGACCAAGGACTAGCGGGAGTGGGGGAGACCCAGTACTTC.

The chain recombines TRBV7-9 with TRBJ2-5; 13 bases map to TRBD2. The germline V gene has CDR1 SEHNR and CDR2 FQNEAQ (reference sequence). The V segment lost 5 bases and the J segment 5 bases; nucleotides outside the gene matches: 8. The CDR3 sequence is 16 residues long. CDR3 residues: CASSRGLAGVGETQYF. The CDR3 coding sequence is TGTGCCAGCAGCCGCGGACTAGCGGGGGTGGGGGAGACCCAGTACTTC.

This rearrangement joins TRBV2 to TRBJ2-1, with 10 bases that match TRBD1. The germline CDR1 and CDR2 sequences are SNHLY and FYNNEI. The CDR3 is 15 amino acids. The V and J ends lost 6 bases and 5 bases, in that order; junction bases with no gene match: 7. CDR3 amino acids: CASRGGQGNHNEQFF. The CDR3 DNA reads as TGTGCCAGCAGGGGGGGACAGGGGAACCACAATGAGCAGTTCTTC.

The chain uses TRBV27 and TRBJ2-1; TRBD1 aligns across 10 bases. CDR1 and CDR2 from the germline V gene are MNHEY and SMNVEV (reference sequence). V was clipped by 6 bases and J by 4 bases; unmatched bases: 9. The CDR3 is made up of 16 amino acids. CDR3 amino acids: CASRKGTGASYNEQFF. The CDR3 DNA follows: TGTGCCAGCAGAAAAGGGACAGGGGCGAGTTACAATGAGCAGTTCTTC.

This clone was seen a handful of times. CDR3 in amino acids: CASRIEETQYF. CDR3 DNA sequence: TGTGCCAGCAGGATAGAAGAGACCCAGTACTTC. The V gene is TRBV6-1, the J gene TRBJ2-5; D uncertain. The V gene lost 6 bases and the J gene lost 3 bases, with 5 bases spanning the gap. Germline CDR1 MNHNS, CDR2 SASEGT. The CDR3 has 11 amino acids.

The chain employs TRBV5-4 and TRBJ1-1; 10 nucleotides line up with TRBD1. The CDR3 consists of 16 residues. V lost 3 bases and J lost 1; bases outside the gene matches: 6. Germline V gene data show CDR1 as SGHNT and CDR2 as YYREEE (reference sequence). The CDR3 DNA reads TGTGCCAGCAGCTCCCGGGACAGGGGAACGAACACTGAAGCTTTCTTT. Translated, it gives CASSSRDRGTNTEAFF.

This clone was seen only once. CDR3 sequence reads: CASSLPGFTEAFF. Here the CDR3 DNA reads TGTGCCAGCTCACTTCCAGGGTTTACTGAAGCTTTCTTT. The rearrangement links TRBV18 to TRBJ1-1, with D possibly matching TRBD1 (5 bases). Trimming left V 4 bases short and J 5 bases short, with 11 bases between. CDR3 length: 13 residues. From germline, CDR1 is KGHSH and CDR2 LQKENI.

The chain couples TRBV9 to TRBJ2-7; the D gene is possibly TRBD1 (5 bases). The CDR3 contains 15 residues. Germline CDR1 reads SGDLS; CDR2 reads YYNGEE. V lost 0 bases and J lost 4, with 14 bases in between. CDR3: CASSVGVQEPYEQYF. The CDR3, as DNA: TGTGCCAGCAGCGTAGGGGTACAGGAGCCGTACGAGCAGTACTTC.

V is TRBV19 and J is TRBJ2-7, with TRBD1 identical over 7 bases. The CDR3 totals 11 residues. CDR1 is LNHDA, CDR2 SQIVND, per germline (reference sequence). The V segment lost 6 bases and the J segment 6 bases; nucleotides outside the gene matches: 2. The DNA of the CDR3 is TGTGCCAGTAGCGACAGGGTCGAGCAGTACTTC. Amino acids: CASSDRVEQYF.

V is TRBV12-5 and J is TRBJ1-5, with 7 bases aligning to TRBD1. V lost 10 bases to trimming and J lost 2 bases; unmatched junction nucleotides: 5. The CDR3 extends over 13 amino acids. Germline V gene lookup returns CDR1 LGHNT and CDR2 FRNRAP. The DNA of the CDR3 is TGTGCTACTTCGCAGGGGGGCAATCAGCCCCAGCATTTT. It yields the protein CATSQGGNQPQHF. Full variable domain (remainder filled in from reference TRBV12-5 and TRBJ1-5): DARVTQTPRHKVTEMGQEVTMRCQPILGHNTVFWYRQTMMQGLELLAYFRNRAPLDDSGMPKDRFSAEMPDATLATLKIQPSEPRDSAVYFCATSQGGNQPQHFGDGTRLSIL.

The J gene is TRBJ2-1, the V gene TRBV10-2, with D unclear. This CDR3 has 11 residues. Trimming stripped 7 bases from V and 4 bases from J, with 5 bases between. Per germline, CDR1 WSHSY and CDR2 SAAADI. The CDR3 DNA follows: TGCGCCAGCATGTCGTACAATGAGCAGTTCTTC. It encodes CASMSYNEQFF.

The rearrangement joins TRBV7-3 to TRBJ2-5; TRBD2 aligns across 7 bases. CDR1 SGHTA and CDR2 FQGTGA come from the germline V gene. The CDR3 is made up of 15 amino acids. V dropped 2 bases and J dropped 2; count of bases not matched to a gene: 5. The CDR3 loop reads CASSLGGGWQETQYF. For the CDR3, the DNA is TGTGCCAGCAGCTTAGGGGGGGGTTGGCAAGAGACCCAGTACTTC.

The V call is TRBV7-9, the J call TRBJ2-3; no firm D call. This CDR3 contains 13 residues. CDR1 is SEHNR, CDR2 FQNEAQ, per germline (reference sequence). V lost 7 bases and J 0 bases, leaving 8 bases between the germline ends. CDR3 region: CASTQSSTDTQYF. CDR3 nucleotides: TGTGCCAGCACACAGAGTAGCACAGATACGCAGTATTTT.

This sequence joins TRBV9 and TRBJ1-2; TRBD1 might be the D (6 bases). Germline V gene data show CDR1 as SGDLS and CDR2 as YYNGEE. Trimming removed 3 bases at V and 8 bases at J, with 14 bases between. This CDR3 is 13 amino acids long. The CDR3: CASSGLAGDGYTF. CDR3 sequence (DNA): TGTGCCAGCAGCGGTCTCGCAGGGGACGGCTACACCTTC.

A single count supports this clone. The rearrangement uses TRBV28 and TRBJ2-5; possibly TRBD1 for D (6 bases). V lost 3 bases and J 1 base, leaving 12 bases between the germline ends. This CDR3 has 15 amino acids. The germline V gene encodes CDR1 MDHEN and CDR2 SYDVKM. The CDR3 sequence is CASSLLQGFQETQYF. The CDR3 DNA follows: TGTGCCAGCAGTTTGCTTCAGGGGTTCCAAGAGACCCAGTACTTC. The full variable domain, its missing parts supplied by reference TRBV28 and TRBJ2-5, is DVKVTQSSRYLVKRTGEKVFLECVQDMDHENMFWYRQDPGLGLRLIYFSYDVKMKEKGDIPEGYSVSREKKERFSLILESASTNQTSMYLCASSLLQGFQETQYFGPGTRLLVL.

CDR3 DNA sequence: TGTGCCAGCAGCGTAGCGACTGAGAATTCACCCCTCCACTTT. It encodes CASSVATENSPLHF. V gene TRBV9 combines with J gene TRBJ1-6; D ambiguous. Trimming took 0 bases from V and 7 from J, leaving 8 bases between them. The CDR3 consists of 14 residues. From germline, CDR1 is SGDLS and CDR2 YYNGEE.

The chain links TRBV5-4 to TRBJ1-2; 8 bases are a match to TRBD1. Unmatched junction bases numbered 5, after V lost 4 bases and J lost 0 bases. The germline CDR1 and CDR2 sequences are SGHNT and YYREEE (reference sequence). This CDR3 is built from 15 residues. The CDR3 region is CASSLGQGTNYGYTF. DNA of the CDR3: TGTGCCAGCAGCCTCGGACAGGGCACTAACTATGGCTACACCTTC.

The chain employs TRBV13 and TRBJ1-2; D remains unclear. In germline, CDR1 is PRHDT, CDR2 FYEKMQ (reference sequence). Trimming shortened V by 1 base and J by 6 bases, and 9 bases separated the two germline ends. CDR3 size: 13 residues. CDR3 DNA: TGTGCCAGCAGCTTAGCGGGGATCGATGGCTACACCTTC. Translated, it gives CASSLAGIDGYTF. Together with reference TRBV13 and TRBJ1-2, the CDR3 gives the full variable domain: AAGVIQSPRHLIKEKRETATLKCYPIPRHDTVYWYQQGPGQDPQFLISFYEKMQSDKGSIPDRFSAQQFSDYHSELNMSSLELGDSALYFCASSLAGIDGYTFGSGTRLTVV.

The CDR3: CASSSRQGATGELFF. Here the CDR3 DNA reads TGCGCCAGCAGCTCCCGACAGGGGGCCACCGGGGAGCTGTTTTTT. The chain joins TRBV5-1 to TRBJ2-2; TRBD1 matches at 10 bases. Germline V lookup: CDR1 SGHRS, CDR2 YFSETQ. The ends lost 3 bases at V and 4 bases at J; junction bases unmatched: 3. The CDR3 covers 15 residues.